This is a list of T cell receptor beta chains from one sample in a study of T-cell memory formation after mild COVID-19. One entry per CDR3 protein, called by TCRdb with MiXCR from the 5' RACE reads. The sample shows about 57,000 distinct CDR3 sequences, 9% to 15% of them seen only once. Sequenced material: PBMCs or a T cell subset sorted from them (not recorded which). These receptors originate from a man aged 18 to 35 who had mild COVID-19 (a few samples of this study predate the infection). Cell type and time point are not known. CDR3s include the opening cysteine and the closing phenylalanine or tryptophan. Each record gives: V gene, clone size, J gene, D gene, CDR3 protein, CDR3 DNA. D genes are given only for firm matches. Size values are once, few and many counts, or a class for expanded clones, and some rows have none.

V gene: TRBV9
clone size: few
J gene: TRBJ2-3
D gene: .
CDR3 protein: CASSATHRLPPSTDTQYF
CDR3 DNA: TGTGCCAGCAGCGCCACGCATCGCTTACCCCCTAGCACAGATACGCAGTATTTT

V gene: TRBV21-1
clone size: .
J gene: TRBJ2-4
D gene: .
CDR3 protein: CASSKEAPAGRNIQYF
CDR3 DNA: TGTGCCAGCAGCAAAGAGGCTCCTGCGGGTCGAAACATTCAGTACTTC

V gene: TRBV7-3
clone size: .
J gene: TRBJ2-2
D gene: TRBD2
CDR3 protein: CASRDTAGGPGELFF
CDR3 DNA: TGTGCCAGCAGGGACACGGCGGGGGGCCCGGGGGAGCTGTTTTTT

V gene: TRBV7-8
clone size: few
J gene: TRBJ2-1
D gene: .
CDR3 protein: CASSSLGGIYNEQFF
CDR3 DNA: TGTGCCAGCAGCTCCTTGGGCGGTATCTACAATGAGCAGTTCTTC

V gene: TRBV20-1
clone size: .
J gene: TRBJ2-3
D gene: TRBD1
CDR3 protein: CSANPLTRGLDTQYF
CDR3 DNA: TGCAGTGCTAACCCCTTAACCAGGGGGCTGGATACGCAGTATTTT

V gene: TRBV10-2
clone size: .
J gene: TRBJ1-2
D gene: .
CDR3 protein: CASRGGGNYGYTF
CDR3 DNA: TGCGCCAGCAGGGGGGGCGGTAACTATGGCTACACCTTC

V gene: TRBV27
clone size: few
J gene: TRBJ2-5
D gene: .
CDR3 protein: CASSPRPAGKETQYF
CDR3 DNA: TGTGCCAGCAGTCCAAGACCAGCGGGCAAAGAGACCCAGTACTTC

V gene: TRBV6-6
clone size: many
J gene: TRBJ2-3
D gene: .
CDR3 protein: CASRAYGGLSTDTQYF
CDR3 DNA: TGTGCCAGCAGAGCGTACGGGGGCCTTAGCACAGATACGCAGTATTTT

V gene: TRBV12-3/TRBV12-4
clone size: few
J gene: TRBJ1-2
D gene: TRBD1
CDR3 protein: CASSQTGGRGYTF
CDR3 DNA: TGTGCCAGCAGTCAGACAGGGGGCCGGGGCTACACCTTC

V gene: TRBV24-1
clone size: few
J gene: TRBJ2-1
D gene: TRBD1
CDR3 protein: CATSDLQGEYEQFF
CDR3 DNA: TGTGCCACCAGTGATTTACAGGGGGAATATGAGCAGTTCTTC

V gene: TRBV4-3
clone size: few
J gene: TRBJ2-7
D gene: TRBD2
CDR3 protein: CASSQDLAASYEQYF
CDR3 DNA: TGCGCCAGCAGCCAAGACCTAGCGGCCTCCTACGAGCAGTACTTC

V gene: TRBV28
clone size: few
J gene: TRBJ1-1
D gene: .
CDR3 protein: CASSLVGRMDTEAFF
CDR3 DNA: TGTGCCAGCAGCCTGGTTGGGCGGATGGACACTGAAGCTTTCTTT

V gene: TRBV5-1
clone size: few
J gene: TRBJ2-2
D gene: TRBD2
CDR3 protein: CASSFASGGNTGELFF
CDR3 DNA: TGCGCCAGCAGCTTTGCTAGCGGGGGGAACACCGGGGAGCTGTTTTTT

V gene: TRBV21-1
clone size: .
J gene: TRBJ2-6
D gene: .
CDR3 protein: CATSKGCQLSGANVLTF
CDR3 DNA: TGTGCCACCTCTAAGGGATGTCAACTCTCTGGGGCCAACGTCCTGACTTTC

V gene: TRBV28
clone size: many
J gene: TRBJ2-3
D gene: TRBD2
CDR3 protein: CASSSSGGAGTDTQYF
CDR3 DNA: TGTGCCAGCAGTTCAAGCGGGGGGGCCGGAACAGATACGCAGTATTTT

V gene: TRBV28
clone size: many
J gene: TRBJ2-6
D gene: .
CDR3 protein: CASSLHSGANVLTF
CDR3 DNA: TGTGCCAGCAGTTTACATTCTGGGGCCAACGTCCTGACTTTC

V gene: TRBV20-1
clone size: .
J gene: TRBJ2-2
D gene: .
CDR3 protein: CSARGPQPGPLFF
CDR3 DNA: TGCAGTGCTAGGGGACCGCAGCCGGGCCCGCTGTTTTTT

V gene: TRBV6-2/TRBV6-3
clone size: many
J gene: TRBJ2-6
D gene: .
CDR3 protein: CAARTGYSGANVLTF
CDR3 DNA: TGTGCCGCCAGAACAGGTTATTCTGGGGCCAACGTCCTGACTTTC

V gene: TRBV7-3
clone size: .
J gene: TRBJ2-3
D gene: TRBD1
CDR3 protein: CASSAGQASDTQYF
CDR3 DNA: TGTGCCAGCAGCGCCGGACAGGCCTCAGATACGCAGTATTTT

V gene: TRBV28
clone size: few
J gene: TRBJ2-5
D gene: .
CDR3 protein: CASSLLGAEETQYF
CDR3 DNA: TGTGCCAGCAGTTTATTGGGAGCGGAAGAGACCCAGTACTTC

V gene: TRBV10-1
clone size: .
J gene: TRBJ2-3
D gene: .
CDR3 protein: CASSGAGVTDTQYF
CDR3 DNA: TGCGCCAGCAGTGGGGCAGGGGTCACAGATACGCAGTATTTT

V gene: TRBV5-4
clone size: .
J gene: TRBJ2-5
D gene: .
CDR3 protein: CASSSGGGAEETQYF
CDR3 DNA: TGTGCCAGCAGTTCCGGAGGGGGCGCGGAAGAGACCCAGTACTTC

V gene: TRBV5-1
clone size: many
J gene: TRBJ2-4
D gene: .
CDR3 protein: CASSGLGDAVKNIQYF
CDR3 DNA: TGCGCCAGCAGCGGCCTCGGGGATGCCGTCAAAAACATTCAGTACTTC

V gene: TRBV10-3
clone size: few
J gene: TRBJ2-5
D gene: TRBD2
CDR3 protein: CAISAVAGVWETQYF
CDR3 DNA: TGTGCCATCAGTGCTGTTGCGGGGGTCTGGGAGACCCAGTACTTC

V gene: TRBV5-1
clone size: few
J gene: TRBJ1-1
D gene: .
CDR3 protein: CASSWTRNTEALF
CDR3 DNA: TGCGCCAGCAGCTGGACAAGGAACACTGAAGCTCTCTTT

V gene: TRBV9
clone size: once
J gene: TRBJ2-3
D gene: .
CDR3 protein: CASSVGMRAGPQQEYF
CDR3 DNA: TGTGCCAGCAGCGTAGGGATGAGAGCGGGCCCCCAACAGGAGTATTTT

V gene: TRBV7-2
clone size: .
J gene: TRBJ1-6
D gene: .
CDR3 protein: CASSLSKGESYNSPLHF
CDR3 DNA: TGTGCCAGCAGCCTCTCCAAGGGGGAATCCTATAATTCACCCCTCCACTTT

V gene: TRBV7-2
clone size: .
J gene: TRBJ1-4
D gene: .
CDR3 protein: CASSWATGEKLFF
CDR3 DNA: TGTGCCAGCAGCTGGGCCACCGGAGAAAAACTGTTTTTT

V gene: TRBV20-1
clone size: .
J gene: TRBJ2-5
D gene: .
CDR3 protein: CSPLGTQYF
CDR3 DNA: TGCAGCCCCCTCGGGACCCAGTACTTC

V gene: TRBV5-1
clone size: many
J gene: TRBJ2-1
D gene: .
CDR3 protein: CASSRPQVAGRVEQFF
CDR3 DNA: TGCGCCAGCAGCCGTCCACAGGTCGCAGGGAGAGTTGAGCAGTTCTTC

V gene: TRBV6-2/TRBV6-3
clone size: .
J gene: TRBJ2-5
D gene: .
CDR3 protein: CASSAGGTQYF
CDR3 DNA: TGTGCCAGCAGTGCCGGCGGGACCCAGTACTTC

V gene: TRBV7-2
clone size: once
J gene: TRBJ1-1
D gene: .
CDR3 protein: CASSLDYSNTEAFF
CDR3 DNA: TGTGCCAGCAGCTTAGATTACTCGAACACTGAAGCTTTCTTT

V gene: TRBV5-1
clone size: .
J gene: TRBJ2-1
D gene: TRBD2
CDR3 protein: CASSPRTGTSGGAYNEQFF
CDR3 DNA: TGCGCCAGCAGCCCACGTACCGGGACTAGCGGGGGGGCTTACAATGAGCAGTTCTTC

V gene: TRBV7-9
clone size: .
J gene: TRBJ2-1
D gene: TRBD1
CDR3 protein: CASSVTQGTEQFF
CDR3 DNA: TGTGCCAGCAGCGTAACACAGGGGACTGAGCAGTTCTTC

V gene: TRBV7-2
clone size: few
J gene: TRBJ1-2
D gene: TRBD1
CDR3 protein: CASSLGGDRGSGYTF
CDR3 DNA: TGTGCCAGCAGCTTAGGTGGGGACAGGGGGTCCGGCTACACCTTC

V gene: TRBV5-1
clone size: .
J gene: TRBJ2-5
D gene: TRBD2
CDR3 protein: CASSSLAGGGQETQYF
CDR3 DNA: TGCGCCAGCAGCTCCCTAGCGGGGGGTGGGCAAGAGACCCAGTACTTC

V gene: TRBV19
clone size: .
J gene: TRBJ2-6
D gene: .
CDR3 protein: CASGNSGANVLTF
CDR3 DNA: TGTGCCAGCGGAAACTCTGGGGCCAACGTCCTGACTTTC

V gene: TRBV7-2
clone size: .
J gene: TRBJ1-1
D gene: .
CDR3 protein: CASSAVGVTRAFF
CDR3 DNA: TGTGCCAGCAGCGCCGTCGGGGTGACGCGCGCTTTCTTT

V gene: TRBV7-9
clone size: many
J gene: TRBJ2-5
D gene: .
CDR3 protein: CASSFLSLASETQYF
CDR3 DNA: TGTGCCAGCAGCTTTCTCTCGTTGGCCTCAGAGACCCAGTACTTC

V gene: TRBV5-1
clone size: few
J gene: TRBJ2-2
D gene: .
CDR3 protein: CASSFPDTGELFF
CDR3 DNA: TGCGCCAGCAGCTTTCCGGACACCGGGGAGCTGTTTTTT

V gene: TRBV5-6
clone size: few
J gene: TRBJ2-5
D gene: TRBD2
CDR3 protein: CASSFIAGGETQYF
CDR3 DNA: TGTGCCAGCAGCTTTATAGCGGGGGGAGAGACCCAGTACTTC

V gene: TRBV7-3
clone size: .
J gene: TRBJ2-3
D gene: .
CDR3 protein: CASSLDRSSTDTQYF
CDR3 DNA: TGTGCCAGCAGCTTAGACAGATCTAGCACAGATACGCAGTATTTT

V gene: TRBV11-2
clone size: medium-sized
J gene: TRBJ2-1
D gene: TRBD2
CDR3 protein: CASSHSGGPVRGGFF
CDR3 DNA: TGTGCCAGCAGCCACAGCGGGGGCCCCGTCCGGGGAGGGTTCTTC

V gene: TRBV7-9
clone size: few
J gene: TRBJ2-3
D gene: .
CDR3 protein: CASRYQGLTDTQYF
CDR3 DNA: TGTGCCAGCAGATACCAGGGGCTCACAGATACGCAGTATTTT

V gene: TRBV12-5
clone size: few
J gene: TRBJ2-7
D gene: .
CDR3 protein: CASGLGYEQYF
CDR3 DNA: TGTGCTAGTGGTTTGGGATACGAGCAGTACTTC

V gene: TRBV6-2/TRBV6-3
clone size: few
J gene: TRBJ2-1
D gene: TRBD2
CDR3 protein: CASSRRLAGDVSYEQFF
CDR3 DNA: TGTGCCAGCAGTCGACGACTAGCGGGGGATGTCTCCTATGAGCAGTTCTTC

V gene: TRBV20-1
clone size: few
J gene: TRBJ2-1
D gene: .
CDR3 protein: CSARSSGAEQFF
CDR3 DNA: TGCAGTGCTAGGTCCTCAGGGGCTGAGCAGTTCTTC

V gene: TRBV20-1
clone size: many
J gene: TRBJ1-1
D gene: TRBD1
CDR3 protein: CSARGIDRVEAFF
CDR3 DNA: TGCAGTGCTAGAGGGATCGACAGGGTTGAAGCTTTCTTT

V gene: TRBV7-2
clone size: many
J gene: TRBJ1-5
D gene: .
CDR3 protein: CASSLRGDQPQHF
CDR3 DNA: TGTGCCAGCAGCTTACGGGGGGACCAGCCCCAGCATTTT

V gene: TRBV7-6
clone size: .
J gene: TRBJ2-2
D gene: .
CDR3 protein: CASSSGQTGGGELFF
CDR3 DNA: TGTGCCAGCAGCTCGGGACAGACGGGGGGCGGGGAGCTGTTTTTT

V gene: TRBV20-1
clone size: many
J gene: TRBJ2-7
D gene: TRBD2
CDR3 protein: CSASTSGGAGFNEQYF
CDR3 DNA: TGCAGTGCTTCGACTAGCGGGGGGGCCGGTTTTAACGAGCAGTACTTC

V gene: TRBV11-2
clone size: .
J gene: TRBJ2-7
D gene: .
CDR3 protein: CASSSVRSYEQYF
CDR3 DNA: TGTGCCAGCAGCTCTGTCCGGTCCTACGAGCAGTACTTC

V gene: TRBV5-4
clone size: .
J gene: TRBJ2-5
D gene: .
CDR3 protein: CASSLVWSETQYF
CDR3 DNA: TGTGCCAGCAGCTTGGTCTGGTCTGAGACCCAGTACTTC

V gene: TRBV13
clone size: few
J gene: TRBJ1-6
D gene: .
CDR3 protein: CASSQARGGPLHF
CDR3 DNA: TGTGCCAGCAGCCAAGCCCGGGGGGGGCCCCTCCACTTT

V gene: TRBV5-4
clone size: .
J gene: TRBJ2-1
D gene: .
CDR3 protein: CASSFGSISYNEQFF
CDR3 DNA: TGTGCCAGCAGCTTTGGTTCTATCTCCTACAATGAGCAGTTCTTC

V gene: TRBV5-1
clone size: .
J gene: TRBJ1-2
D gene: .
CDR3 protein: CASSLADGHYGYTF
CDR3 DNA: TGCGCCAGCAGCTTGGCCGACGGTCACTATGGCTACACCTTC

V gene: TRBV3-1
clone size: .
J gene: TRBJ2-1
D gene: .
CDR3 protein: CASSNRHNEQFF
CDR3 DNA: TGTGCCAGCAGCAACCGGCACAATGAGCAGTTCTTC